A selection of T cell receptor beta chains follows, all from one sample in a study of HIV-infected patients and healthy controls. TCRdb itself ran the 5' RACE reads through MiXCR, one entry per CDR3 protein. The sample records about 12,000 distinct CDR3 sequences, about 9% being singletons. Here the sequenced sample was blood, taken before antiretroviral therapy. The source of these receptors is an adult with HIV infection. The donor label of this sample is uncertain. CDR3s include the opening cysteine and the closing phenylalanine or tryptophan. Each record gives: J gene, V gene, clone size, D gene, CDR3 DNA, CDR3 protein. D genes are given only for firm matches. Clone sizes are given selectively: once, few, many, or a class where the clone is expanded.

j_call: TRBJ2-3
v_call: TRBV7-9
clone_size: .
d_call: .
cdr3_nt: TGTGCCAGCGGCGAGGACGGAGATACGCAGTATTTT
cdr3_aa: CASGEDGDTQYF

j_call: TRBJ2-7
v_call: TRBV29-1
clone_size: many
d_call: .
cdr3_nt: TGCAGCGCAGCCGGGGACACCTCCTACGAGCAGTACTTC
cdr3_aa: CSAAGDTSYEQYF

j_call: TRBJ1-6
v_call: TRBV6-6
clone_size: many
d_call: TRBD1
cdr3_nt: TGTGCCAGCATTATGGACAGGATCTATAATTCACCCCTCCACTTT
cdr3_aa: CASIMDRIYNSPLHF

j_call: TRBJ2-2
v_call: TRBV6-5
clone_size: .
d_call: .
cdr3_nt: TGTGCCAGCAGAACTCGGGACTTGGAGGGGGAGCTGTTTTTT
cdr3_aa: CASRTRDLEGELFF

j_call: TRBJ2-1
v_call: TRBV5-1
clone_size: many
d_call: .
cdr3_nt: TGCGCCAGCAGAGAGGGCAGGGGAATTAATGAGCAGTTCTTC
cdr3_aa: CASREGRGINEQFF

j_call: TRBJ2-3
v_call: TRBV7-2
clone_size: few
d_call: .
cdr3_nt: TGTGCCAGCAGCTTAGGATCCGGGACAGATACGCAGTATTTT
cdr3_aa: CASSLGSGTDTQYF

j_call: TRBJ2-2
v_call: TRBV20-1
clone_size: .
d_call: .
cdr3_nt: TGCAGTGCTAGCGGGATAAGTGACACCGGGGAGCTGTTTTTT
cdr3_aa: CSASGISDTGELFF

j_call: TRBJ2-5
v_call: TRBV20-1
clone_size: .
d_call: .
cdr3_nt: TGCAGTGAAGAGGGGGAGGGAGAGACCCAGTACTTC
cdr3_aa: CSEEGEGETQYF

j_call: TRBJ1-1
v_call: TRBV5-1
clone_size: .
d_call: .
cdr3_nt: TGCGCCAGCAGACGACAGACAATGAACACTGAAGCTTTCTTT
cdr3_aa: CASRRQTMNTEAFF

j_call: TRBJ2-1
v_call: TRBV11-2
clone_size: .
d_call: .
cdr3_nt: TGTGCCAGCAGCTTAGCCCGGGAGAGCTCCTACAATGAGCAGTTCTTC
cdr3_aa: CASSLARESSYNEQFF